The 8 T cell receptor beta chains reported below all come from one sample, sequenced in a study of blood T cell repertoires in COVID-19. Assay: immunoSEQ multiplex PCR; the TCRdb copy retains only in-frame clones and omits some. The profile shows some 320,000 clones, around 87% of them singletons. The source material was PBMCs or T cells enriched from blood (not recorded which). The receptor set was obtained from a woman aged 25-40 years who had recovered from COVID-19.

The V gene is TRBV20-1, the J gene TRBJ1-5; a possible D gene is TRBD1 (5 bases). The CDR3 runs 13 residues. The V and J ends lost 3 bases and 6 bases respectively, with 12 bases between them. CDR1 DFQATT and CDR2 SNEGSKA come from the germline V gene (reference sequence). CDR3 region: CSASAPGGQPQHF. CDR3 bases: TGCAGTGCTAGTGCCCCGGGGGGTCAGCCCCAGCATTTT.

This sequence joins TRBV6-5 and TRBJ1-5; unclear D gene. The CDR3 has 13 amino acids. Trimming pared 4 bases from V and 5 bases from J, leaving 9 bases between. Germline loops: CDR1 MNHEY, CDR2 SVGAGI. The CDR3: CASSSRSYQPQHF. The CDR3 bases are TGTGCCAGCAGTTCCAGGTCTTATCAGCCCCAGCATTTT.

This clone was detected only once. The CDR3 region has the DNA TGTGCCAGCAGTGAAAATAGCGAAAAACTGTTTTTT. This gives the protein CASSENSEKLFF. This chain joins TRBV2 and TRBJ1-4; D is unclear. V shed 2 bases and J shed 8 bases, with 6 bases lying between them. The germline V gene has CDR1 SNHLY and CDR2 FYNNEI. The CDR3 sequence is 12 residues long.

The CDR3 loop is CASSRTTGSTEAFF. CDR3 in DNA: TGTGCCAGCAGCCGAACGACAGGGAGCACTGAAGCTTTCTTT. This chain links TRBV5-4 with TRBJ1-1; 7 bases match TRBD1. Germline lookup yields CDR1 SGHNT and CDR2 YYREEE (reference sequence). This CDR3 is 14 amino acids long. J gave up 4 bases and V 4 bases, and 7 bases lay outside the gene matches.

The V gene is TRBV2, the J gene TRBJ2-5; 8 nucleotides line up with TRBD2. CDR1 SNHLY and CDR2 FYNNEI come from the germline V gene. The CDR3 covers 12 residues. Trimming took 7 bases from V and 5 from J; bases not matched to a gene: 3. CDR3 DNA sequence: TGTGCCAGCAATCGGGGGGGGGAGACCCAGTACTTC. As protein: CASNRGGETQYF.

This chain links TRBV11-3 with TRBJ2-3; D is possibly TRBD2 (6 bases). The CDR3 runs to 13 residues. V was pared by 4 bases and J by 4 bases, with 9 bases between. Germline V gene data show CDR1 as SGHNT and CDR2 as YENEEA. CDR3 nucleotides: TGTGCCAGCAGCTCCACGGGGGCAGATACGCAGTATTTT. Encoded protein: CASSSTGADTQYF.

The V gene is TRBV6-5, the J gene TRBJ1-2, with a tentative D call TRBD1 (5 bases). Trimming removed 11 bases at V and 1 base at J, with 14 bases between. The germline CDR1 and CDR2 sequences are MNHEY and SVGAGI. The CDR3 length is 13 residues. The DNA of the CDR3 is TGTGCCGTTAGGGGCTGGGATAACTATGGCTACACCTTC. Translated: CAVRGWDNYGYTF.

The rearrangement uses TRBV3-1 (or the pseudogene TRBV3-2) and TRBJ1-2; the D is unclear. V shed 4 bases and J shed 5 bases, with 11 bases lying between them. The germline gives CDR1 LGHDT, CDR2 YNNKEL (reference sequence). CDR3 length: 13 residues. This CDR3 reads CASSPLPGYGYTF. CDR3 in DNA: TGTGCCAGCAGCCCCCTGCCGGGATATGGCTACACCTTC.